This T cell receptor (beta chain) was documented in a study of T cell repertoires in cytomegalovirus infection (dated 2019 in TCRdb). Context from the whole study: Donor HLA type was relevant to the analysis, as public TCR beta signatures indicated carriage of CMV infection together with the matching HLA type.

Ten or more counts support this clonotype. This receptor's antigen is unknown. No base-level quality is on record; no much larger clone is a single base apart. Trimming removed 5 bases from V and 2 bases from J, leaving 16 bases between the germline ends. The germline V gene (reference sequence) sets CDR1 to SEHNR and CDR2 to FQNEAQ. From cysteine to phenylalanine, the CDR3 is 16 amino acids long. Of all the DNA, just the CDR3 is kept, 48 bases in frame from base 1. Sequencing instrument: Illumina HiSeq 1500. The public sequencing data were trimmed at Q25 with fastp and processed into clonotypes with MiXCR by TCRdb, which kept only in-frame beta chains. Duplicate CDR3 protein sequences are folded into a single record with the most common DNA and genes. For this sample there are about 310,000 distinct CDR3 sequences; 15% to 20% appear just once. The ten largest account for around 13% of the sample. Study-wide findings and limitations: The ex vivo response was dominated by HLA-C-restricted CMV-specific TCR beta clonotypes, which also provided the single most frequent clonotype in two of eight donors. Cumulative frequency of public TCR beta family members discriminated carriers of CMV infection plus the relevant HLA type in this cohort and an independent roughly 340-donor cohort.

The chain employs TRBV7-9 and TRBJ2-1; matching of 5 bases hints at TRBD2 as the D gene. The clonotype was recovered from a human donor in good health (CMV status not recorded). Some clones in this sample may be carry-over from other donors' samples. The sequencing input was PBMCs. Here the CDR3 is given as CASSPPVRVPYNEQFF. The nucleotide sequence is given as TGTGCCAGCAGCCCGCCGGTGAGGGTCCCCTACAATGAGCAGTTCTTC. With the portions outside the CDR3 filled from the reference TRBV7-9 and TRBJ2-1 genes, the complete variable region becomes DTGVSQNPRHKITKRGQNVTFRCDPISEHNRLYWYRQTLGQGPEFLTYFQNEAQLEKSRLLSDRFSAERPKGSFSTLEIQRTEQGDSAMYLCASSPPVRVPYNEQFFGPGTRLTVL.